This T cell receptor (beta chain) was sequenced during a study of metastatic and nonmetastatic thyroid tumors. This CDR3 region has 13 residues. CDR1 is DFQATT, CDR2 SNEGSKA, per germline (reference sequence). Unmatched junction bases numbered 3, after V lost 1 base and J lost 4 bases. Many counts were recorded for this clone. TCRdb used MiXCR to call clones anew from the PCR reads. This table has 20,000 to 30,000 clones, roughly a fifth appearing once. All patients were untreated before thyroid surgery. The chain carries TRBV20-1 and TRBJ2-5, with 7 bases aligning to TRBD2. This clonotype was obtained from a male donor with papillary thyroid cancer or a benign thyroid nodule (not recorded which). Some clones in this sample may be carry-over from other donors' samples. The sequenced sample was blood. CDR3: CSARVTGGETQYF. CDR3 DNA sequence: TGCAGTGCTAGAGTTACGGGAGGAGAGACCCAGTACTTC.